This is a list of T cell receptor beta chains from one sample in a study of OX40 agonist ivuxolimab in advanced cancers. The repertoire was sequenced with immunoSEQ multiplex PCR; TCRdb's copy has only in-frame clones and lacks some. The table records under 85,000 clones, around nine tenths of them present only once. Sequencing was performed on CD4+ or CD8+ T cells sorted from blood, taken in a trial of the OX40 agonist ivuxolimab. The receptors were gathered from an adult with an advanced solid tumor such as melanoma, head and neck, liver or kidney cancer. Each CDR3 is given with its conserved first and last residue. Fields, in order: clone size, J gene, D gene, V gene, CDR3 protein, CDR3 DNA. The D gene is left open where the match is weak. Clone size is stated in some rows and not others, as once, few, many or a class when expanded.

clone size: NA
J gene: TRBJ1-1
D gene: NA
V gene: TRBV12-5
CDR3 protein: CASGQGAMNTEAFF
CDR3 DNA: TGTGCTAGTGGTCAAGGGGCAATGAACACTGAAGCTTTCTTT

clone size: NA
J gene: TRBJ2-5
D gene: NA
V gene: TRBV7-2
CDR3 protein: CASSLVGGLLLETQYF
CDR3 DNA: TGTGCCAGCAGCTTAGTTGGGGGGTTGCTGCTGGAGACCCAGTACTTC

clone size: NA
J gene: TRBJ1-2
D gene: TRBD1
V gene: TRBV28
CDR3 protein: CASSPTDRANYGYTF
CDR3 DNA: TGTGCCAGCAGTCCGACTGACAGGGCTAACTATGGCTACACCTTC

clone size: NA
J gene: TRBJ1-2
D gene: NA
V gene: TRBV28
CDR3 protein: CATTVGYGYTF
CDR3 DNA: TGTGCCACGACAGTCGGCTATGGCTACACCTTC

clone size: NA
J gene: TRBJ1-1
D gene: TRBD1
V gene: TRBV11-1
CDR3 protein: CASSLAGTGNTEAFF
CDR3 DNA: TGTGCCAGCAGCTTAGCGGGGACAGGAAACACTGAAGCTTTCTTT

clone size: NA
J gene: TRBJ2-3
D gene: NA
V gene: TRBV28
CDR3 protein: CASRGPVDTQYF
CDR3 DNA: TGTGCCAGCAGGGGACCAGTGGATACGCAGTATTTT

clone size: NA
J gene: TRBJ2-7
D gene: TRBD2
V gene: TRBV6-1
CDR3 protein: CASSEKIRTSGSYEQYF
CDR3 DNA: TGTGCCAGCAGTGAAAAGATCCGGACTAGCGGGTCCTACGAGCAGTACTTC

clone size: NA
J gene: TRBJ2-7
D gene: TRBD1
V gene: TRBV28
CDR3 protein: CASSSQGTGLYEQYF
CDR3 DNA: TGTGCCAGCAGTTCCCAGGGGACAGGACTCTACGAGCAGTACTTC

clone size: NA
J gene: TRBJ2-1
D gene: TRBD2
V gene: TRBV25-1
CDR3 protein: CASSGPTSGVIDEQFF
CDR3 DNA: TGTGCCAGCAGTGGGCCTACTAGCGGGGTGATAGATGAGCAGTTCTTC

clone size: NA
J gene: TRBJ1-6
D gene: TRBD1
V gene: TRBV4-1
CDR3 protein: CASSPKDRGRPNSPLHF
CDR3 DNA: TGCGCCAGCAGCCCAAAGGACAGGGGTCGCCCGAATTCACCCCTCCACTTT

clone size: NA
J gene: TRBJ1-1
D gene: NA
V gene: TRBV5-5
CDR3 protein: CASSLKGFNTEAFF
CDR3 DNA: TGTGCCAGCAGCTTGAAAGGATTTAACACTGAAGCTTTCTTT

clone size: NA
J gene: TRBJ2-7
D gene: NA
V gene: TRBV28
CDR3 protein: CASSLMSYEQYF
CDR3 DNA: TGTGCCAGCAGTTTAATGTCCTACGAGCAGTACTTC

clone size: NA
J gene: TRBJ1-1
D gene: NA
V gene: TRBV10-3
CDR3 protein: CAISESVRGGTEAFF
CDR3 DNA: TGTGCCATCAGTGAGTCTGTGAGGGGAGGGACTGAAGCTTTCTTT

clone size: NA
J gene: TRBJ2-1
D gene: NA
V gene: TRBV7-9
CDR3 protein: CASSHQVHEQFF
CDR3 DNA: TGTGCCAGCAGCCACCAAGTCCATGAGCAGTTCTTC

clone size: NA
J gene: TRBJ1-5
D gene: TRBD1
V gene: TRBV28
CDR3 protein: CASSPRDRGHGNQPQHF
CDR3 DNA: TGTGCCAGCAGTCCCCGGGACAGGGGGCATGGCAATCAGCCCCAGCATTTT

clone size: NA
J gene: TRBJ1-3
D gene: NA
V gene: TRBV9
CDR3 protein: CASSERQPSGNTIYF
CDR3 DNA: TGTGCCAGCAGCGAGAGACAGCCCTCTGGAAACACCATATATTTT

clone size: NA
J gene: TRBJ2-3
D gene: TRBD1
V gene: TRBV11-1
CDR3 protein: CASSLQGQGTDTQYF
CDR3 DNA: TGTGCCAGCAGCTTACAGGGACAGGGAACAGATACGCAGTATTTT

clone size: NA
J gene: TRBJ2-7
D gene: NA
V gene: TRBV6-5
CDR3 protein: CASRSGVSQQYF
CDR3 DNA: TGTGCCAGCCGATCGGGAGTTTCGCAGCAGTACTTC

clone size: NA
J gene: TRBJ1-2
D gene: NA
V gene: TRBV27
CDR3 protein: CASSWRQSYGYTF
CDR3 DNA: TGTGCCAGCAGTTGGCGACAGAGCTATGGCTACACCTTC

clone size: once
J gene: TRBJ2-2
D gene: NA
V gene: TRBV28
CDR3 protein: CASSFRVGELFF
CDR3 DNA: TGTGCCAGCAGTTTCAGGGTCGGGGAGCTGTTTTTT

clone size: NA
J gene: TRBJ2-2
D gene: NA
V gene: TRBV5-6
CDR3 protein: CASSDSRGTGELFF
CDR3 DNA: TGTGCCAGCTCGGACAGCCGAGGGACCGGGGAGCTGTTTTTT

clone size: NA
J gene: TRBJ2-3
D gene: NA
V gene: TRBV5-1
CDR3 protein: CASSPGRASADTQYF
CDR3 DNA: TGCGCCAGCAGCCCGGGTAGGGCTAGCGCAGATACGCAGTATTTT

clone size: NA
J gene: TRBJ1-2
D gene: TRBD1
V gene: TRBV19
CDR3 protein: CASTPLGQGAHGYTF
CDR3 DNA: TGTGCCAGTACCCCCCTCGGACAGGGGGCACATGGCTACACCTTC

clone size: NA
J gene: TRBJ1-4
D gene: NA
V gene: TRBV2
CDR3 protein: CASSGGGDEKLFF
CDR3 DNA: TGTGCCAGCAGTGGAGGAGGGGATGAAAAACTGTTTTTT

clone size: NA
J gene: TRBJ2-7
D gene: TRBD2
V gene: TRBV5-1
CDR3 protein: CASSSGGRRYEQYF
CDR3 DNA: TGCGCCAGCAGCTCTGGCGGGAGGCGGTACGAGCAGTACTTC

clone size: NA
J gene: TRBJ2-3
D gene: TRBD2
V gene: TRBV5-1
CDR3 protein: CASSFSGGTDTQYF
CDR3 DNA: TGCGCCAGCAGCTTTAGCGGGGGCACAGATACGCAGTATTTT

clone size: NA
J gene: TRBJ2-2
D gene: NA
V gene: TRBV9
CDR3 protein: CASSIRLDTGELFF
CDR3 DNA: TGTGCCAGCAGCATACGGCTGGACACCGGGGAGCTGTTTTTT

clone size: NA
J gene: TRBJ1-5
D gene: TRBD1
V gene: TRBV5-6
CDR3 protein: CASSWGQGSQPQHF
CDR3 DNA: TGTGCCAGCAGCTGGGGACAGGGTAGTCAGCCCCAGCATTTT

clone size: NA
J gene: TRBJ2-5
D gene: TRBD2
V gene: TRBV4-1
CDR3 protein: CASSWTSVQETQYF
CDR3 DNA: TGCGCCAGCAGTTGGACTAGCGTACAAGAGACCCAGTACTTC

clone size: NA
J gene: TRBJ2-1
D gene: NA
V gene: TRBV4-1
CDR3 protein: CASSRAGGYNEQFF
CDR3 DNA: TGCGCCAGCAGCCGTGCCGGAGGCTACAATGAGCAGTTCTTC

clone size: NA
J gene: TRBJ2-6
D gene: NA
V gene: TRBV11-3
CDR3 protein: CASSFSGLGFSGANVLTF
CDR3 DNA: TGTGCCAGCAGCTTTTCTGGGCTAGGGTTTTCTGGGGCCAACGTCCTGACTTTC

clone size: NA
J gene: TRBJ2-7
D gene: TRBD1
V gene: TRBV6-5
CDR3 protein: CASKRQGGEQYF
CDR3 DNA: TGTGCCAGCAAGCGACAGGGTGGCGAGCAGTACTTC

clone size: once
J gene: TRBJ2-2
D gene: TRBD1
V gene: TRBV29-1
CDR3 protein: CSVGRQGTTGELFF
CDR3 DNA: TGCAGCGTTGGGAGACAGGGGACCACCGGGGAGCTGTTTTTT

clone size: NA
J gene: TRBJ1-4
D gene: NA
V gene: TRBV7-9
CDR3 protein: CASSLSAATNEKLFF
CDR3 DNA: TGTGCCAGCAGCTTATCAGCGGCAACTAATGAAAAACTGTTTTTT

clone size: once
J gene: TRBJ2-5
D gene: NA
V gene: TRBV29-1
CDR3 protein: CSVEHSSGQETQYF
CDR3 DNA: TGCAGCGTTGAGCATTCTAGTGGGCAAGAGACCCAGTACTTC

clone size: NA
J gene: TRBJ2-1
D gene: TRBD2
V gene: TRBV18
CDR3 protein: CASSPRASGSSYNEQFF
CDR3 DNA: TGTGCCAGCTCACCACGGGCTAGCGGTAGCTCCTACAATGAGCAGTTCTTC

clone size: NA
J gene: TRBJ2-1
D gene: NA
V gene: TRBV10-3
CDR3 protein: CAISESIGGGGSYNEQFF
CDR3 DNA: TGTGCCATCAGTGAGTCGATTGGGGGCGGGGGCTCCTACAATGAGCAGTTCTTC

clone size: NA
J gene: TRBJ2-3
D gene: NA
V gene: TRBV12-1
CDR3 protein: CASSPGLAGVPDTQYF
CDR3 DNA: TGTGCCAGCAGCCCAGGACTAGCGGGAGTTCCAGATACGCAGTATTTT

clone size: NA
J gene: TRBJ1-5
D gene: NA
V gene: TRBV6-1
CDR3 protein: CASSERQYNQPQHF
CDR3 DNA: TGTGCCAGCAGTGAGAGACAGTATAATCAGCCCCAGCATTTT

clone size: few
J gene: TRBJ2-5
D gene: TRBD1
V gene: TRBV5-4
CDR3 protein: CASSLPGQGYETQYF
CDR3 DNA: TGTGCCAGCAGCTTGCCGGGACAGGGGTATGAGACCCAGTACTTC

clone size: NA
J gene: TRBJ2-5
D gene: TRBD2
V gene: TRBV5-1
CDR3 protein: CASSPRKAGAQETQYF
CDR3 DNA: TGCGCCAGCAGCCCCAGAAAAGCGGGGGCCCAAGAGACCCAGTACTTC

clone size: NA
J gene: TRBJ1-4
D gene: NA
V gene: TRBV7-9
CDR3 protein: CASSLDGDNEKLFF
CDR3 DNA: TGTGCCAGCAGTCTTGACGGGGATAATGAAAAACTGTTTTTT

clone size: NA
J gene: TRBJ2-7
D gene: TRBD2
V gene: TRBV2
CDR3 protein: CASSDRTSGRGEQYF
CDR3 DNA: TGTGCCAGCAGTGACCGGACTAGCGGGAGGGGCGAGCAGTACTTC

clone size: NA
J gene: TRBJ2-3
D gene: NA
V gene: TRBV19
CDR3 protein: CASSPGLTDTQYF
CDR3 DNA: TGTGCCAGTAGTCCGGGACTCACAGATACGCAGTATTTT

clone size: NA
J gene: TRBJ2-2
D gene: TRBD2
V gene: TRBV5-6
CDR3 protein: CASSPSWLAGHTGELFF
CDR3 DNA: TGTGCCAGCAGCCCCTCGTGGCTAGCGGGACACACCGGGGAGCTGTTTTTT

clone size: few
J gene: TRBJ1-5
D gene: TRBD1
V gene: TRBV19
CDR3 protein: CASSTGTGSQPQHF
CDR3 DNA: TGTGCCAGTAGTACAGGGACAGGGAGTCAGCCCCAGCATTTT

clone size: NA
J gene: TRBJ1-1
D gene: NA
V gene: TRBV11-1
CDR3 protein: CASSWSRSGLGTEAFF
CDR3 DNA: TGTGCCAGCAGCTGGAGTCGGTCAGGGTTGGGCACTGAAGCTTTCTTT

clone size: NA
J gene: TRBJ1-5
D gene: NA
V gene: TRBV6-4
CDR3 protein: CASSVYHGQPQHF
CDR3 DNA: TGTGCCAGCAGTGTCTATCACGGACAGCCCCAGCATTTT

clone size: NA
J gene: TRBJ2-1
D gene: TRBD2
V gene: TRBV10-1
CDR3 protein: CASRAGTSGIYNEQFF
CDR3 DNA: TGCGCCAGCAGGGCCGGGACTAGCGGGATCTACAATGAGCAGTTCTTC

clone size: NA
J gene: TRBJ2-7
D gene: NA
V gene: TRBV15
CDR3 protein: CATSRDSYEQYF
CDR3 DNA: TGTGCCACCAGCAGAGACTCCTACGAGCAGTACTTC

clone size: NA
J gene: TRBJ1-4
D gene: NA
V gene: TRBV19
CDR3 protein: CASSMTEKLFF
CDR3 DNA: TGTGCCAGTAGTATGACAGAAAAACTGTTTTTT

clone size: NA
J gene: TRBJ2-5
D gene: NA
V gene: TRBV18
CDR3 protein: CASSPYRTDQETQYF
CDR3 DNA: TGTGCCAGCTCACCATACCGGACAGATCAAGAGACCCAGTACTTC

clone size: NA
J gene: TRBJ2-3
D gene: NA
V gene: TRBV6-4
CDR3 protein: CASSLMLGADTQYF
CDR3 DNA: TGTGCCAGCAGTCTTATGTTGGGTGCAGATACGCAGTATTTT

clone size: NA
J gene: TRBJ2-5
D gene: NA
V gene: TRBV28
CDR3 protein: CASSPLGRGSGTQYF
CDR3 DNA: TGTGCCAGCAGTCCTTTGGGACGAGGTAGCGGGACCCAGTACTTC

clone size: NA
J gene: TRBJ2-7
D gene: NA
V gene: TRBV27
CDR3 protein: CASSLFGQLHEQYF
CDR3 DNA: TGTGCCAGCAGTTTATTCGGTCAATTGCACGAGCAGTACTTC